The clone carrying this T cell receptor (beta chain) has a single count. This entry belongs to a study of blood T cell repertoires in COVID-19. Study in general: Nucleic acid was either cDNA or gDNA, and it came from T cells, B-cell-depleted T cells, or PBMCs.

The V segment lost 1 base and the J segment 1 base; nucleotides outside the gene matches: 2. Germline loops: CDR1 MNHNY, CDR2 SVGAGI (reference sequence). This CDR3 spans 16 amino acids. Per the original methods: For nucleated cells, counts were estimated from reference gene primer amplification. Profiling relied on immunoSEQ multiplex PCR, and the TCRdb table lists in-frame clones only, not all of them. The V and J calls and clone size are taken from that table; D and trimming were inferred from the DNA. Among around 33,000 clones, about 90% were seen once, and the ten largest hold 15% to 20%. V usage is TRBV6-6 and J usage is TRBJ2-7; 12 bases map to TRBD1. Sequenced material: peripheral blood. This receptor was identified in a man older than 75 with acute or convalescent COVID-19. The DNA for the CDR3 is TGTGCCAGCAGTTACTTGGGACAGGGGGCTTCCTACGAGCAGTACTTC. This sequence encodes CASSYLGQGASYEQYF.